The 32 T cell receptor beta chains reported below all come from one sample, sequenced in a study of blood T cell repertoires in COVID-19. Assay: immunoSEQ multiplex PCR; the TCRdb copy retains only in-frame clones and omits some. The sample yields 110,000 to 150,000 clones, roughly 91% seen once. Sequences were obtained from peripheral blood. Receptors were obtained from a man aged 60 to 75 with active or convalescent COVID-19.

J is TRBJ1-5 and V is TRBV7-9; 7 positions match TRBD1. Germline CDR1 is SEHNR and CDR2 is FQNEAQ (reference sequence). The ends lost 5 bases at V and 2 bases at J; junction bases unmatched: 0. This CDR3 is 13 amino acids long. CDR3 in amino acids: CASSQGGNQPQHF. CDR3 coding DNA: TGTGCCAGCAGCCAGGGGGGCAATCAGCCCCAGCATTTT.

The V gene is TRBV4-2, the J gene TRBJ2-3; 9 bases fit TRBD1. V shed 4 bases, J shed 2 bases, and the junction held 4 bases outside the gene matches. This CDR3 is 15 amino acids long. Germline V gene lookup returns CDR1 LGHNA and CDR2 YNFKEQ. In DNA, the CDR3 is TGTGCCAGCAGCCCTCGGACAGGGGCCACAGATACGCAGTATTTT. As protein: CASSPRTGATDTQYF.

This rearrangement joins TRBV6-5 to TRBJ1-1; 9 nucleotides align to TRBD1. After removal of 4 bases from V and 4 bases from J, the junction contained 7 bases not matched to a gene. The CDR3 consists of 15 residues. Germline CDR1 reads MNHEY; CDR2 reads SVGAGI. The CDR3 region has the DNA TGTGCCAGCAGTTCCACCGGGACAGGGTCCACTGAAGCTTTCTTT. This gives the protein CASSSTGTGSTEAFF.

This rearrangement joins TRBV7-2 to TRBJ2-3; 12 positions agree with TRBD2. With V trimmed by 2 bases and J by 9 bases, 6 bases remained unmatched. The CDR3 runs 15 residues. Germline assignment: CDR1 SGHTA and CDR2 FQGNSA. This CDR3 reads CASSLTLAGGGTQYF. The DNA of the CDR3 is TGTGCCAGCAGCTTAACTCTAGCGGGGGGGGGCACGCAGTATTTT.

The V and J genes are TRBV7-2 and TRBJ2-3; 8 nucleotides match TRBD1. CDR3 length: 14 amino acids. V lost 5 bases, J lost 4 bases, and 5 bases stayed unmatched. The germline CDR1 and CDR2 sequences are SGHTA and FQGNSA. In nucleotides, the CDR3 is TGTGCCAGCAGCCCGGACAGGGCGGCAGATACGCAGTATTTT. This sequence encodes CASSPDRAADTQYF.

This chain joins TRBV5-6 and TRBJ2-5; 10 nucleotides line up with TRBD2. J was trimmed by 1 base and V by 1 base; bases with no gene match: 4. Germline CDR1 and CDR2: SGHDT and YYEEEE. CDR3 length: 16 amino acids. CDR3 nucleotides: TGTGCCAGCAGCTTGACTAGCGGGGAGGGCCAAGAGACCCAGTACTTC. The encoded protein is CASSLTSGEGQETQYF.

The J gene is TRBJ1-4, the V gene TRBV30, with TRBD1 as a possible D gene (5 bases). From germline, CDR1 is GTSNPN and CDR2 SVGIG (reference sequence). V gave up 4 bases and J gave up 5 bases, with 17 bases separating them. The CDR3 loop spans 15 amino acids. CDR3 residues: CAWKTKVAGNEKLFF. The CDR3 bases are TGTGCCTGGAAAACGAAAGTGGCAGGGAATGAAAAACTGTTTTTT.

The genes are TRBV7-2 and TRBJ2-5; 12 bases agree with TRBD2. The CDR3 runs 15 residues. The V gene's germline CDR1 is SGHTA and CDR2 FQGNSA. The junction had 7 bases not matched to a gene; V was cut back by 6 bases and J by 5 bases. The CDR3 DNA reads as TGTGCCAGCAGGCCTAGCGGGGGGGCCTCGGAGACCCAGTACTTC. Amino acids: CASRPSGGASETQYF. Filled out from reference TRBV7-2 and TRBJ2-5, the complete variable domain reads GAGVSQSPSNKVTEKGKDVELRCDPISGHTALYWYRQSLGQGLEFLIYFQGNSAPDKSGLPSDRFSAERTGGSVSTLTIQRTQQEDSAVYLCASRPSGGASETQYFGPGTRLLVL.

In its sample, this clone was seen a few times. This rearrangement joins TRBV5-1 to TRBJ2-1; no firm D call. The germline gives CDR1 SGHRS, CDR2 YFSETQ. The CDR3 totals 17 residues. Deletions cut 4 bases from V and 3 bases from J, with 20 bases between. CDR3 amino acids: CASSPAVMRFNYNEQFF. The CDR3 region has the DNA TGCGCCAGCAGCCCGGCCGTTATGCGGTTTAACTACAATGAGCAGTTCTTC.

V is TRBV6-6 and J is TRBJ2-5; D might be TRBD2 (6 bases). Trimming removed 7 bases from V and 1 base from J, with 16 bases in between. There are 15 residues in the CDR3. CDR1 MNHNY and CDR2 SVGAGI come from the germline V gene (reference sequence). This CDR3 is CASTIDGGVQETQYF. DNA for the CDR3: TGTGCCAGCACCATCGACGGGGGTGTCCAAGAGACCCAGTACTTC.

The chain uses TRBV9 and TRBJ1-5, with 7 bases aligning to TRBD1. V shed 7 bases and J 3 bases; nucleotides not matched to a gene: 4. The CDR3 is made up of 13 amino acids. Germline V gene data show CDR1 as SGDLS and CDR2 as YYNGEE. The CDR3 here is CASGTADNQPQHF. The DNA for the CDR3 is TGTGCCAGCGGGACAGCGGACAATCAGCCCCAGCATTTT.

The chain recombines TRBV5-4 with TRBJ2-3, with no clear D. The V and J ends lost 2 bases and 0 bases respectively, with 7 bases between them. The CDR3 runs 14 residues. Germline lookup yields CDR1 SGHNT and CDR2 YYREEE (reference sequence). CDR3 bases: TGTGCCAGCAGCTTAGTAACTAGCACAGATACGCAGTATTTT. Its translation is CASSLVTSTDTQYF.

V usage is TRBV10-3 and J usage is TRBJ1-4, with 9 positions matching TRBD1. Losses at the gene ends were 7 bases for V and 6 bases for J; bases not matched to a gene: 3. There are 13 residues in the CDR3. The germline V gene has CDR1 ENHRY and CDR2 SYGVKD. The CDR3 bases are TGTGCCATCAAGGGACAGGGAGATGAAAAACTGTTTTTT. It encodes CAIKGQGDEKLFF.

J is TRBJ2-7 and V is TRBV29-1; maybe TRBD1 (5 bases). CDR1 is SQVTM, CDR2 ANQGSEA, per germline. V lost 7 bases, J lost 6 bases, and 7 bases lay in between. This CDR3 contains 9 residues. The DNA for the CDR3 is TGCAGCGCTGGGGCCGAGCAGTACTTC. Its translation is CSAGAEQYF.

The CDR3 region is CASSPGTSIYNEQFF. The CDR3 DNA is TGTGCCAGCTCACCAGGGACTAGTATCTACAATGAGCAGTTCTTC. The rearrangement uses TRBV18 and TRBJ2-1, with TRBD2 matching over 8 bases. The CDR3 runs 15 residues. Losses at the gene ends were 2 bases for V and 3 bases for J; bases not matched to a gene: 3. Germline V gene data show CDR1 as KGHSH and CDR2 as LQKENI.

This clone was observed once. CDR3 sequence: CSVAGTSGFYNEQFF. The CDR3 coding sequence is TGCAGCGTTGCCGGGACTAGCGGTTTCTACAATGAGCAGTTCTTC. The J gene is TRBJ2-1, the V gene TRBV29-1, with 11 bases aligning to TRBD2. J was trimmed by 3 bases and V by 4 bases; bases with no gene match: 5. The length of the CDR3 is 15 residues. Germline assignment: CDR1 SQVTM and CDR2 ANQGSEA.

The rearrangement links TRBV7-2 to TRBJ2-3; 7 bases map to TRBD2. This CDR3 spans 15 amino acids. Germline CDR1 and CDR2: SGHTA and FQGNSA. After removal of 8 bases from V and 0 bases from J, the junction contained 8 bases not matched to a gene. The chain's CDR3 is CASRGGGESTDTQYF. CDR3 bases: TGTGCCAGCCGGGGTGGGGGGGAAAGCACAGATACGCAGTATTTT.

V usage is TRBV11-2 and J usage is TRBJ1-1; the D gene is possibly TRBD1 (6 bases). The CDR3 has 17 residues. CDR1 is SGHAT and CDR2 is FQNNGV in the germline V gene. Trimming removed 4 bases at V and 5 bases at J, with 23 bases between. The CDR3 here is CASSSTTGRIFVTEAFF. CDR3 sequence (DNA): TGTGCCAGCAGCTCAACGACAGGACGAATTTTTGTTACTGAAGCTTTCTTT. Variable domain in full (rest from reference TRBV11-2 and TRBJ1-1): EAGVAQSPRYKIIEKRQSVAFWCNPISGHATLYWYQQILGQGPKLLIQFQNNGVVDDSQLPKDRFSAERLKGVDSTLKIQPAKLEDSAVYLCASSSTTGRIFVTEAFFGQGTRLTVV.

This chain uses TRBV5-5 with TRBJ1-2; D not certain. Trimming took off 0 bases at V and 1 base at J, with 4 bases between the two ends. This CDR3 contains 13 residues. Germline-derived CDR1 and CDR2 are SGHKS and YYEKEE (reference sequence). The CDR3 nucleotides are TGTGCCAGCAGCTTGGACAGTAACTATGGCTACACCTTC. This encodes CASSLDSNYGYTF.

CDR3 bases: TGTGCCAGCTCAGCTGGACAGCTTGCAACTAATGAAAAACTGTTTTTT. Amino acid sequence: CASSAGQLATNEKLFF. The V and J genes are TRBV18 and TRBJ1-4; D is perhaps TRBD1 (6 bases). The V end lost 5 bases, the J end lost 0 bases, and 13 bases lay between the germline ends. CDR3 length equals 16 residues. CDR1 KGHSH and CDR2 LQKENI come from the germline V gene.

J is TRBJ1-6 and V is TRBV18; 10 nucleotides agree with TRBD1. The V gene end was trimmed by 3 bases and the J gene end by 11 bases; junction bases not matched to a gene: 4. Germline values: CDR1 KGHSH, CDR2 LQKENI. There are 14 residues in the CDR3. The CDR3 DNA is TGTGCCAGCTCACCGGGACAGGGGTTTACACCCCTCCACTTT. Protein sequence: CASSPGQGFTPLHF.

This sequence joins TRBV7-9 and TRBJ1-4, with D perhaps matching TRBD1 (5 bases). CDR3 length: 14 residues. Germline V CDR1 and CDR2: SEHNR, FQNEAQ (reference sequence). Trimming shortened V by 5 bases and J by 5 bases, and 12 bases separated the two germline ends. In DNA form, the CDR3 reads TGTGCCAGCAGCACCGGGACTTCCAATGAAAAACTGTTTTTT. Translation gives CASSTGTSNEKLFF.

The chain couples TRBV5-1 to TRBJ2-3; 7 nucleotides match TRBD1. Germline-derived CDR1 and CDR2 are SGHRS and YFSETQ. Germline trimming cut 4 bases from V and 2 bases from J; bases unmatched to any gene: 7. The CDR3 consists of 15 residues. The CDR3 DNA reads TGCGCCAGCAGCCGCGGACAGGTCATCACAGATACGCAGTATTTT. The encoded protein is CASSRGQVITDTQYF. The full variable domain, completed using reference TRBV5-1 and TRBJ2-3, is KAGVTQTPRYLIKTRGQQVTLSCSPISGHRSVSWYQQTPGQGLQFLFEYFSETQRNKGNFPGRFSGRQFSNSRSEMNVSTLELGDSALYLCASSRGQVITDTQYFGPGTRLTVL.

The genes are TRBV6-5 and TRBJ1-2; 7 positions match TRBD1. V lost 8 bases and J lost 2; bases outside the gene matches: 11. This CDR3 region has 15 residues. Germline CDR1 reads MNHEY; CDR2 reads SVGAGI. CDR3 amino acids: CASAEDRLVNYGYTF. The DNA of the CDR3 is TGTGCCAGCGCTGAGGACAGGCTCGTGAACTATGGCTACACCTTC.

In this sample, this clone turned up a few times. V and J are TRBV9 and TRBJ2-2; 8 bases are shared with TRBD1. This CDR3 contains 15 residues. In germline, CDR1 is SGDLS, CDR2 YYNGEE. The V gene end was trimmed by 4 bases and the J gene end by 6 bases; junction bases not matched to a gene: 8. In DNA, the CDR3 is TGTGCCAGCAGCAGAGAGACAGGGGCCCCCGGGGAGCTGTTTTTT. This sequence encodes CASSRETGAPGELFF.

In DNA form, the CDR3 reads TGTGCCAGTAGTATTGGACAGGGGAACTATGGCTACACCTTC. This gives the protein CASSIGQGNYGYTF. V usage is TRBV19 and J usage is TRBJ1-2; 9 bases are a match to TRBD1. Per the germline V gene, CDR1 is LNHDA and CDR2 is SQIVND (reference sequence). Trimming cost V 3 bases and J 2 bases; bases outside gene matches: 1. The CDR3 consists of 14 residues.

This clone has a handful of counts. Written as DNA, the CDR3 is TGTGCCACCCTTTCCGGGACAGGGGAGTTATCCCTCCACTTT. Amino acids: CATLSGTGELSLHF. V and J are TRBV6-5 and TRBJ1-6; 10 bases map to TRBD1. V lost 10 bases, J lost 14 bases, and 14 bases stayed unmatched. The CDR3 extends over 14 amino acids. Germline lookup yields CDR1 MNHEY and CDR2 SVGAGI.

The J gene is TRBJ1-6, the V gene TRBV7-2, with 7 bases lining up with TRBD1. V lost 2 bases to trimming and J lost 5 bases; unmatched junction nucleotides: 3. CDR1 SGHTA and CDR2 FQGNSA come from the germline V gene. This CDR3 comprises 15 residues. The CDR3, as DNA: TGTGCCAGCAGCTTATCGGGACAGCATAATTCACCCCTCCACTTT. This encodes CASSLSGQHNSPLHF.

CDR3 nucleotide sequence: TGTGCCAGCAGCTTGGACAGGGCGGGGTTTCAGTACTTC. Its translation is CASSLDRAGFQYF. The chain carries TRBV7-8 and TRBJ2-4, with 8 bases aligning to TRBD1. CDR3 length: 13 residues. The germline V gene encodes CDR1 SGHVS and CDR2 FQNEAQ. Losses at the gene ends were 3 bases for V and 11 bases for J; bases not matched to a gene: 6. The complete variable domain, with remaining parts taken from reference TRBV7-8 and TRBJ2-4, reads GAGVSQSPRYKVAKRGQDVALRCDPISGHVSLFWYQQALGQGPEFLTYFQNEAQLDKSGLPSDRFFAERPEGSVSTLKIQRTQQEDSAVYLCASSLDRAGFQYFGAGTRLSVL.

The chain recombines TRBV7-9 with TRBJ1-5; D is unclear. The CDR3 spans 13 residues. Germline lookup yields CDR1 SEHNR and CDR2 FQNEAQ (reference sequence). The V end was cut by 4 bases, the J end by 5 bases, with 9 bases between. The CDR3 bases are TGTGCCAGCAGCTCGAGGGAGGATCAGCCCCAGCATTTT. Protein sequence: CASSSREDQPQHF.

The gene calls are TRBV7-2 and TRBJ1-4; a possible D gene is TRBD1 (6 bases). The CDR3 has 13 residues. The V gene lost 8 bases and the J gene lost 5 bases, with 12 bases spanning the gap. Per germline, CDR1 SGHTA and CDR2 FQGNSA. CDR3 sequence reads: CASGGGPNEKLFF. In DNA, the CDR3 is TGTGCCAGCGGGGGGGGGCCCAATGAAAAACTGTTTTTT. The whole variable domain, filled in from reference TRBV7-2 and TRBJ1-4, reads GAGVSQSPSNKVTEKGKDVELRCDPISGHTALYWYRQSLGQGLEFLIYFQGNSAPDKSGLPSDRFSAERTGGSVSTLTIQRTQQEDSAVYLCASGGGPNEKLFFGSGTQLSVL.

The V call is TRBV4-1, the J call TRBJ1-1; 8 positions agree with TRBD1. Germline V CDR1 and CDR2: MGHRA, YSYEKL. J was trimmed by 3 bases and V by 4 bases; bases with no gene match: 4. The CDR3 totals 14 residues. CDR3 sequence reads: CASSPGTGYTEAFF. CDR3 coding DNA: TGCGCCAGCAGCCCCGGGACAGGTTACACTGAAGCTTTCTTT.